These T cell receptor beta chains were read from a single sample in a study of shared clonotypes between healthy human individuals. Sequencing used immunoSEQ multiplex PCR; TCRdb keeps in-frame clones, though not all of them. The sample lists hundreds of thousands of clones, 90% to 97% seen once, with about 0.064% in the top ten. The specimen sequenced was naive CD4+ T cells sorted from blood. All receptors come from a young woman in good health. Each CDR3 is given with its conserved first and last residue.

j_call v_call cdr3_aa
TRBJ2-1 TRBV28 CASSTIARNNEQFF
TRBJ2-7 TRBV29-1 CSARTSALAEQYF
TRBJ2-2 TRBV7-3 CASSLGILTTGELFF
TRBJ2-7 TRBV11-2 CASSLNIGRYEQYF
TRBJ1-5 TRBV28 CASRNGQGGQPQHF
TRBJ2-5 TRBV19 CASSIFTEQYF
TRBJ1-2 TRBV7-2 CASSLNPGRGPYGYTF
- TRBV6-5 CASSYLASGSYEQYF
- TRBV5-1 CASSFASGTYEQYF
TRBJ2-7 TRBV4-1 CASSQDRRRGGKFEQYF
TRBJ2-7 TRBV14 CASSLRRAGAYEQYF
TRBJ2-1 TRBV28 CASRPIRTSGFNEQFF
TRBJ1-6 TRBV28 CASSLSYRAGGDSPLHF
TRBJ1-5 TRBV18 CASSPRPLNTVFWSNQPQHF
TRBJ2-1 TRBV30 CAWAHGGTVYNEQFF
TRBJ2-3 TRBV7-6 CASSLVVADTQYF
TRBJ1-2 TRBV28 CASRTTGSQGYTF
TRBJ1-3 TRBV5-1 CASSSTMGNTIYF
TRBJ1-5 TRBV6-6 CASSYSRENQPQHF
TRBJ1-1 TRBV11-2 CASSSTRNTEAFF
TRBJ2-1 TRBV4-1 CASSQGLAGGPNSYNEQFF
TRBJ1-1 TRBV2 CASTGSPLKIRAFF
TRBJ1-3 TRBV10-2 CASRLEGNTIYF